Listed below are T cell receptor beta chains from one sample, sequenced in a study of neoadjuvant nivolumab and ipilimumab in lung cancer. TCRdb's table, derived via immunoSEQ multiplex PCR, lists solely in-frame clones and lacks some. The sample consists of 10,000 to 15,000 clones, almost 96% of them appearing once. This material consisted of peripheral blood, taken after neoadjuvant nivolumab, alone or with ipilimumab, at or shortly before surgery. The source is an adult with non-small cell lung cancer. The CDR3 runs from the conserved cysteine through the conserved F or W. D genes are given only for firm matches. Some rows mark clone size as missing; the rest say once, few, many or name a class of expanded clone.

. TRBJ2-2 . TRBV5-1 TGCGCCAGCAGCGTCGGTAGGCCGAACACCGGGGAGCTGTTTTTT CASSVGRPNTGELFF
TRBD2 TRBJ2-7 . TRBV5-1 TGCGCCAGCAGCTTCGGGGTAGCGGGAGGGCAACACGAGCAGTACTTC CASSFGVAGGQHEQYF
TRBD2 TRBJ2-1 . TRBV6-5 TGTGCCAGCAGCCCTAGCGGGAGCGCCTACAATGAGCAGTTCTTC CASSPSGSAYNEQFF
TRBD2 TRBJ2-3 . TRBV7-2 TGTGCCAGCAGGATGGGAGCGGGAGGAACAGATACGCAGTATTTT CASRMGAGGTDTQYF
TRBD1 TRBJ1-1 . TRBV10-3 TGTGCCATCACTACGCGGACAGGGCAGAACACTGAAGCTTTCTTT CAITTRTGQNTEAFF
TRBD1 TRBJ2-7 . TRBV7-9 TGTGCCAGCACATGGGACAGCACCTACGAGCAGTACTTC CASTWDSTYEQYF
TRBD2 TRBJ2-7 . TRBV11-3 TGTGCCAGCAGCTTCGGGGCTAGCGGGAGATTCGAGCAGTACTTC CASSFGASGRFEQYF
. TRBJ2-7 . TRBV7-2 TGTGCCAGCAGCTTCGGGGTAGGCTACGAGCAGTACTTC CASSFGVGYEQYF
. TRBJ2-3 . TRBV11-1 TGTGCCAGCAGCTTAGCAGGTGGAGGCACAGATACGCAGTATTTT CASSLAGGGTDTQYF
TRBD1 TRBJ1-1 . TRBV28 TGTGCCAGCGGAAGCATCGGGACAGGCTACACTGAAGCTTTCTTT CASGSIGTGYTEAFF
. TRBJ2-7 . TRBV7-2 TGTGCCAGCAGCTTGAGCGGCTACGAGCAGTACTTC CASSLSGYEQYF
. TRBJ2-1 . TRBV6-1 TGTGCCAGCAGTGAAGTCCTCACCAATGAGCAGTTCTTC CASSEVLTNEQFF
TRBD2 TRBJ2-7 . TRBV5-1 TGCGCCAGCAGAAAGCGGGAGGGCCCCACACCCTACGAGCAGTACTTC CASRKREGPTPYEQYF
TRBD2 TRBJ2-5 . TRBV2 TGTGCCAGCAGTGATGGGGGGGGTCAACAAGAGACCCAGTACTTC CASSDGGGQQETQYF
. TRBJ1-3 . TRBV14 TGTGCCAGCAGCCAAGAAACGCCATTCAGTGGAAACACCATATATTTT CASSQETPFSGNTIYF
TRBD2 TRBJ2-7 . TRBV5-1 TGCGCCAGCAGCTCCGCGCCCAGGGAGGGCCGCGACGAGCAGTACTTC CASSSAPREGRDEQYF
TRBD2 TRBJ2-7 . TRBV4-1 TGCGCCAGCAGCCAACCGGGGATGGCTAGCGGGGGGGACTCCTACGAGCAGTACTTC CASSQPGMASGGDSYEQYF
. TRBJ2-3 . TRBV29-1 TGCAGCGTTGAAATACCTTATGTCTTCCGGGACCATGACACAGATACGCAGTATTTT CSVEIPYVFRDHDTDTQYF
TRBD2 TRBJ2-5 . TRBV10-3 TGTGCCATCAGTGAATATTTCGGGCTAGCGGACCAAGAGACCCAGTACTTC CAISEYFGLADQETQYF
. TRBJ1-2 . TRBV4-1 TGCGCCAGCAGCCAAGTCGGCAACTATGGCTACACCTTC CASSQVGNYGYTF
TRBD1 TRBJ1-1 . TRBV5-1 TGCGCCAGCAGCGGGACAGGGGAAACTGAAGCTTTCTTT CASSGTGETEAFF
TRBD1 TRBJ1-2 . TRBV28 TGTGCCAGCACCAGGGGGCTTAACTATGGCTACACCTTC CASTRGLNYGYTF
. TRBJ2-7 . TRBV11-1 TGTGCCAGCAGCCCTAGGACTGCCTTGGGGGAGCAGTACTTC CASSPRTALGEQYF
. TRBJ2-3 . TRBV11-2 TGTGCCAGCAGCCCAAGCTCTGGGACTCGAAAGCAGTATTTT CASSPSSGTRKQYF
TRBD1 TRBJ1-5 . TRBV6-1 TGTGCCAGCAGTGGATCGTCCTCAGGGGGCGAAGGTCAGCCCCAGCATTTT CASSGSSSGGEGQPQHF
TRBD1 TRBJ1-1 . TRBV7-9 TGTGCCAGCAGCTCGGGACAGGGAAACACTGAAGCTTTCTTT CASSSGQGNTEAFF
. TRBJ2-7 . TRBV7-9 TGTGCCAGCAGCTCGTCAGAGAGGCACTACGAGCAGTACTTC CASSSSERHYEQYF
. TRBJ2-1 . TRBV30 TGTGCCTGGAGTGCCCCATTGCGTCGAGGGAATGAGCAGTTCTTC CAWSAPLRRGNEQFF
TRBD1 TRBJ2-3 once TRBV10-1 TGCGCCAGCAGCCCGAGACAGGGCCCAGATACGCAGTATTTT CASSPRQGPDTQYF
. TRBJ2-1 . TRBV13 TGTGCCAGCAGCTCCGCGCTAGCAGACAATGAGCAGTTCTTC CASSSALADNEQFF
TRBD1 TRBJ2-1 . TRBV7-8 TGTGCCAGCAGCTTAAGACAGGGGCCTACCAATGAGCAGTTCTTC CASSLRQGPTNEQFF
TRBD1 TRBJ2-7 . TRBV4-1 TGCGCCAGCAGCCAAGGAACAGGGGGGACCTACGAGCAGTACTTC CASSQGTGGTYEQYF
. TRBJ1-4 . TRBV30 TGTGCCTGGAGTGTAATTTCAACTAATGAAAAACTGTTTTTT CAWSVISTNEKLFF
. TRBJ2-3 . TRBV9 TGTGCCAGCAGCGTAGCTGTGACTAGTTCAGATACGCAGTATTTT CASSVAVTSSDTQYF
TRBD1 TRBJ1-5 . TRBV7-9 TGTGCCAGCAGCTCCAGGGGGTCAGATCAGCCCCAGCATTTT CASSSRGSDQPQHF
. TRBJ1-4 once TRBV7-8 TGTGCCAGCAGCCTGGCCGGCGGAGTGGGAAAACTGTTTTTT CASSLAGGVGKLFF
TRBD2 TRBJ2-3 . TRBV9 TGTGCCAGCAGCGTATTGGGTACTAGCGGGAGAGATACGCAGTATTTT CASSVLGTSGRDTQYF
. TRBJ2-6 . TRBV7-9 TGTGCCACTAGCCGGATCTCTGGGGCCAACGTCCTGACTTTC CATSRISGANVLTF
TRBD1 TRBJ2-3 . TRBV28 TGTGCCAGCAGTTTACCAGGGGGAGGCACAGATACGCAGTATTTT CASSLPGGGTDTQYF
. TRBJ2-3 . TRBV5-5 TGTGCCAGCAGCTTGGCATGGGACACAACTAGCACAGATACGCAGTATTTT CASSLAWDTTSTDTQYF